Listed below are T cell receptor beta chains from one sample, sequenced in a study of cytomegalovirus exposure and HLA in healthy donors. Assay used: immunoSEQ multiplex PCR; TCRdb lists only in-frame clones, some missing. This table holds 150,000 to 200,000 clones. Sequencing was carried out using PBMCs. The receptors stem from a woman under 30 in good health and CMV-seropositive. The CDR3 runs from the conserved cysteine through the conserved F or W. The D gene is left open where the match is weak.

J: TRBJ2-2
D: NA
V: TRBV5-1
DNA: TGCGCCAGCAGCTTGGGAGTCCCGAACACCGGGGAGCTGTTTTTT
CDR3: CASSLGVPNTGELFF

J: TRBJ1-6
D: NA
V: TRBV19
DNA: TGTGCCAGTAGTTTCCCCGGACAGAAACATAATTCACCCCTCCACTTT
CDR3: CASSFPGQKHNSPLHF

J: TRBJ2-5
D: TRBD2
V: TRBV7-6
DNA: TGTGCCAGCAGTCTGACTAGCGGGGGAGGAGAGACCCAGTACTTC
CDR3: CASSLTSGGGETQYF

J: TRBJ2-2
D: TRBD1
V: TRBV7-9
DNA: TGTGCCAGCAGCTCGTCCGGGACAGGGACTAAAACCGGGGAGCTGTTTTTT
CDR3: CASSSSGTGTKTGELFF

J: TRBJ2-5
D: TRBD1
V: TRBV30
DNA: TGTGCCTGGAGTGTACAGGGGGCGCGTGTTGGGACCCAGTACTTC
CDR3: CAWSVQGARVGTQYF

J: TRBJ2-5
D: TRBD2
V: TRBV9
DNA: TGTGCCAGCAGCCCTCGGCCTAGCGGGGGGAGAGAGACCCAGTACTTC
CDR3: CASSPRPSGGRETQYF

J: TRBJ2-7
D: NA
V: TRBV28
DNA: TGTGCCAGCAGTCCGCCCGGTGCACAGTACGAGCAGTACTTC
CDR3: CASSPPGAQYEQYF

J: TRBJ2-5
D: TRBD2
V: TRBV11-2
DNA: TGTGCCAGCAGCTCCACACCCGGGACTAGCGTCGAAGAGACCCAGTACTTC
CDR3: CASSSTPGTSVEETQYF

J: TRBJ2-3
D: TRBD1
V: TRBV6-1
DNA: TGTGCCAGCAGTTCTGACAGGGGAGGAGGGACGCAGTATTTT
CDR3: CASSSDRGGGTQYF

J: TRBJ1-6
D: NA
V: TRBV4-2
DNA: TGTGCCAGCAGCCCAAATTCAGGGCGATATAATTCACCCCTCCACTTT
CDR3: CASSPNSGRYNSPLHF

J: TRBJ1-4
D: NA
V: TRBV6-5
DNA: TGTGCCAGCAGACCAGGGATAGGTGAAAAACTGTTTTTT
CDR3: CASRPGIGEKLFF

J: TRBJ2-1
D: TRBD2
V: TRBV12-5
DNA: TGTGCTAGTGGTTTCGAGCGGGGGGGTCCCTACAATGAGCAGTTCTTC
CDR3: CASGFERGGPYNEQFF

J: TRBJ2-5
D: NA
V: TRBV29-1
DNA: TGCAGCGTTGAATTGGCGACGGAGCAGTACTTC
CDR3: CSVELATEQYF

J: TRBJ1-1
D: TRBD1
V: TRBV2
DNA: TGTGCCAGCAGTTCTCCGACAGGGGGCACTGAAGCTTTCTTT
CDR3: CASSSPTGGTEAFF

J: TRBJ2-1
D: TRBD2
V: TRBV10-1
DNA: TGCGCCAGCAGCGCCGGGACTAGCGGGACCGTTGAGCAGTTCTTC
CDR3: CASSAGTSGTVEQFF

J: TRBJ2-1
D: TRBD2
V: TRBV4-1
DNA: TGCGCCAGCAGCCAAAGATCTCTAGCGGGGGTTACAAATGAGCAGTTCTTC
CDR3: CASSQRSLAGVTNEQFF

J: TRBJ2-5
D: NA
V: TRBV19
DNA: TGTGCCAGTAGTCTGGGAGGGGGAGAGACCCAGTACTTC
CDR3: CASSLGGGETQYF

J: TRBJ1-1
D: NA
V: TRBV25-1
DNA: TGTGCCAGCAGTCTTGCGGACACTGAAGCTTTCTTT
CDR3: CASSLADTEAFF

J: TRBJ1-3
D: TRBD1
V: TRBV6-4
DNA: TGTGCCAGCAGCCGGGACAGGGGTTCACATCGGGAAAACACCATATATTTT
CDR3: CASSRDRGSHRENTIYF

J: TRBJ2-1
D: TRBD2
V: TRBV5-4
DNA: TGTGCCAGCAGCCTTAGCGGGGGCCCCGCCTACAATGAGCAGTTCTTC
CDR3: CASSLSGGPAYNEQFF

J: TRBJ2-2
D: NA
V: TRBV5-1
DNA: TGCGCCAGCAGCTTGTCCGCGAACACCGGGGAGCTGTTTTTT
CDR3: CASSLSANTGELFF

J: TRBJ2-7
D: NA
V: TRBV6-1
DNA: TGTGCCAGCACAGGAAAGGGGGTTTTTCAGCAGTACTTC
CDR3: CASTGKGVFQQYF

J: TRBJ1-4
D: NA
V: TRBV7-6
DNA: TGTGCCAGCAGCTTAGGCCCTATGTGGGGGGCAACTAATGAAAAACTGTTTTTT
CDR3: CASSLGPMWGATNEKLFF

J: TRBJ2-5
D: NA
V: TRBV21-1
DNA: TGTGCCAGCAGCAGTAAGAGCGGGAGGGCCGGAGAGACCCAGTACTTC
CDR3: CASSSKSGRAGETQYF

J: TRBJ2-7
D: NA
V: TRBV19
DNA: TGTGCCAGTTCCCCTGCGGGGTCCTACGAGCAGTACTTC
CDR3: CASSPAGSYEQYF

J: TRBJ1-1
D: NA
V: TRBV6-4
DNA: TGTGCCAGCAGTGACGGGAGTGAAGCTTTCTTT
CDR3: CASSDGSEAFF

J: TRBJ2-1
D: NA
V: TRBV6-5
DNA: TGTGCCAGCAGTTACTCCTTAGCTGAAGTTGAGCAGTTCTTC
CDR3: CASSYSLAEVEQFF

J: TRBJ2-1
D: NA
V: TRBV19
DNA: TGTGCCAGTAGTATATCTTGGGTGACTTACAATGAGCAGTTCTTC
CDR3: CASSISWVTYNEQFF

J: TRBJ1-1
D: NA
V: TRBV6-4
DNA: TGTGCCAGCAGCGTGTCAGACAGGAACACTGAAGCTTTCTTT
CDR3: CASSVSDRNTEAFF

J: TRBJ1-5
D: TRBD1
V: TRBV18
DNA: TGTGCCAGCTCACCCGGGACAGAAAATCAGCCCCAGCATTTT
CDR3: CASSPGTENQPQHF

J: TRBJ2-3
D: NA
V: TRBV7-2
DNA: TGTGCCAGCAGCCCGATCGGTTTCTGGTATCACACAGATACGCAGTATTTT
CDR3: CASSPIGFWYHTDTQYF

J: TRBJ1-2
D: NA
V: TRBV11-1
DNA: TGTGCCAGCAGCTTGAAGGGGTATGGCTACACCTTC
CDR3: CASSLKGYGYTF

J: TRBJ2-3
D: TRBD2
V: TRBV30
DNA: TGTGCCTGGAGCGGACTAGCGGGAGAGATAGATACGCAGTATTTT
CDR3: CAWSGLAGEIDTQYF

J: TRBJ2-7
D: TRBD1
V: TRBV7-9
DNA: TGTGCCAGCAGCCCACCTGGACAGGTTACGTCCTACGAGCAGTACTTC
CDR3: CASSPPGQVTSYEQYF

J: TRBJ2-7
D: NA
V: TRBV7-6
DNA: TGTGCCAGCAGCCGCGGCCGCAGCTACGAGCAGTACTTC
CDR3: CASSRGRSYEQYF

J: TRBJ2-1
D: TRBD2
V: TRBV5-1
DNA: TGCGCCAGCAGCTTGGACCCGGGAGGTCGAAATGAGCAGTTCTTC
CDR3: CASSLDPGGRNEQFF

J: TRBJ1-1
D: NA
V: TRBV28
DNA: TGTGCCAGCAGTGTTTACCGCAGGACTGAAGCTTTCTTT
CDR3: CASSVYRRTEAFF

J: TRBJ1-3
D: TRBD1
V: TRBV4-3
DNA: TGCGCCAGCAGCCGTAGAGACAGGGGGCCTGGAAACACCATATATTTT
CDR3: CASSRRDRGPGNTIYF

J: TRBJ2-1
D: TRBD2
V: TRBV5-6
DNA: TGTGCCAGCAGCCTGCTCGGGGGGGAGAGTAATGAGCAGTTCTTC
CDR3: CASSLLGGESNEQFF

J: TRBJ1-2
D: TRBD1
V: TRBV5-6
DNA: TGTGCCAGCAGCTATGATCAAAAAAGACAGGGGAACTATGGCTACACCTTC
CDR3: CASSYDQKRQGNYGYTF

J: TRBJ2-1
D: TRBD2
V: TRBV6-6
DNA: TGTGCCAGCAGTTACCCAACTAGCGGGATTTTGGATGAGCAGTTCTTC
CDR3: CASSYPTSGILDEQFF

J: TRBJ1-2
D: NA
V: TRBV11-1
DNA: TGTGCCAGCAGCCTCCGGGGTTTGGGCTATGGCTACACCTTC
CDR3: CASSLRGLGYGYTF

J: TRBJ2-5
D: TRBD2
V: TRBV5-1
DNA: TGCGCCAGCAGCTTGACTAGCGGGGGTCCAGAGACCCAGTACTTC
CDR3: CASSLTSGGPETQYF

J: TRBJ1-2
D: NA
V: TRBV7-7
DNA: TGTGCTAGCAGCCCAATAGACAGCTATGGCTACACCTTC
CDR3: CASSPIDSYGYTF

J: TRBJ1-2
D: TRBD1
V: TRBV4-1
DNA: TGCGCCAGCAGCCAGACAGGGGTAGGGGGCTACACCTTC
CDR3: CASSQTGVGGYTF

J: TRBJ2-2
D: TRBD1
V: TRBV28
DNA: TGTGCCAGCAGTTTACCGGGACAGCTGAACACCGGGGAGCTGTTTTTT
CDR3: CASSLPGQLNTGELFF

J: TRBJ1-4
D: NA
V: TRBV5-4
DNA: TGTGCCAGCAGCTTGGGGGGACTGCCGGCAACTAATGAAAAACTGTTTTTT
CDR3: CASSLGGLPATNEKLFF

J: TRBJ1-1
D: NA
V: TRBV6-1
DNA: TGTGCCAGCATCGGGGAATTCACTGAAGCTTTCTTT
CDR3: CASIGEFTEAFF

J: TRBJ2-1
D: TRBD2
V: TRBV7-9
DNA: TGTGCCAGCAACGGGCTAGCGGGTGGCTACAATGAGCAGTTCTTC
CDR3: CASNGLAGGYNEQFF

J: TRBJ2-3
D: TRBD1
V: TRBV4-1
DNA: TGCGCCAGCAGCCATACAGGGGTCGGCACAGATACGCAGTATTTT
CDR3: CASSHTGVGTDTQYF

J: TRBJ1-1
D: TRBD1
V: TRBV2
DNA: TGTGCCAGCAGTGACTCCCCCGGAACGACAGGGGGCACTGAAGCTTTCTTT
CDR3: CASSDSPGTTGGTEAFF

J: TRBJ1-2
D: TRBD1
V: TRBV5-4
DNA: TGTGCCAGCAGCGATCAGGGGGCTAACTATGGCTACACCTTC
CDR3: CASSDQGANYGYTF

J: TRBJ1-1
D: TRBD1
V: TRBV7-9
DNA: TGTGCCAGCAGCTCCAGACAGGGGGCTGAAGCTTTCTTT
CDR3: CASSSRQGAEAFF

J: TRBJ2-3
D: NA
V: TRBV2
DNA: TGTGCCGGACAGACTAGCCGCACAGATACGCAGTATTTT
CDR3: CAGQTSRTDTQYF

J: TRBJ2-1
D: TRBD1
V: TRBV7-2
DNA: TGTGCCAGCAGCTTAACAGGGGGGCCATACAATGAGCAGTTCTTC
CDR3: CASSLTGGPYNEQFF

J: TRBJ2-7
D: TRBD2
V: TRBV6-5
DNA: TGTGCCAGCAGTTACGGGCGGGAGGCCTACGAGCAGTACTTC
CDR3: CASSYGREAYEQYF

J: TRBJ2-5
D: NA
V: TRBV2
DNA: TGTGCCAGCAGTGAAGGGCTGGGGGCGGCCCAGTACTTC
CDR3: CASSEGLGAAQYF